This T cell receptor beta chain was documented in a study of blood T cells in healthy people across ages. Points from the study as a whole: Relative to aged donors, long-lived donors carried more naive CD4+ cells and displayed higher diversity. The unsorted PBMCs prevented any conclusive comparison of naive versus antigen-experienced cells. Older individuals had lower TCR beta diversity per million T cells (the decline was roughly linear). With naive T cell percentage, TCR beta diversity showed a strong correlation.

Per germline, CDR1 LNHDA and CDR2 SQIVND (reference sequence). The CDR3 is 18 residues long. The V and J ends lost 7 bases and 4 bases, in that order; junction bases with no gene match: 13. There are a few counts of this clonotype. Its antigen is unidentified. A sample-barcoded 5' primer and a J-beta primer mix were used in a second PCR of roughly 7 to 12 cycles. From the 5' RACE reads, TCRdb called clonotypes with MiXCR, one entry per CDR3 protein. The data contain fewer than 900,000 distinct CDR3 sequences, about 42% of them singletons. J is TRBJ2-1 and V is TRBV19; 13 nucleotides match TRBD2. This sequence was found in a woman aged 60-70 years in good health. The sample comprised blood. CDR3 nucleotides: TGTGCCAGTACTCCCTCCGGTGGGGGACTAGCGGGATACAATGAGCAGTTCTTC. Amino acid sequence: CASTPSGGGLAGYNEQFF.